This T cell receptor beta chain stems from a study of cytomegalovirus exposure and HLA in healthy donors. The PCR contained 60 Vbeta and 13 Jbeta primers. TCRdb's table, derived via immunoSEQ multiplex PCR, lists solely in-frame clones and lacks some. The sample lists about 160,000 clones, roughly 85% seen once, with just under 1% in the top ten. Sequencing was carried out using PBMCs. The sequence was obtained from a woman aged 45-60 years in good health and CMV-seropositive.

The CDR3 reads CASKFRTSGYGEQFF. Written as DNA, the CDR3 is TGTGCCAGTAAGTTCAGGACTAGCGGGTACGGAGAGCAGTTCTTC. J is TRBJ2-1 and V is TRBV19; 11 positions agree with TRBD2. Trimming removed 7 bases from V and 10 bases from J; junction bases left unmatched: 12. The CDR3 sequence is 15 residues long. Germline lookup yields CDR1 LNHDA and CDR2 SQIVND (reference sequence).